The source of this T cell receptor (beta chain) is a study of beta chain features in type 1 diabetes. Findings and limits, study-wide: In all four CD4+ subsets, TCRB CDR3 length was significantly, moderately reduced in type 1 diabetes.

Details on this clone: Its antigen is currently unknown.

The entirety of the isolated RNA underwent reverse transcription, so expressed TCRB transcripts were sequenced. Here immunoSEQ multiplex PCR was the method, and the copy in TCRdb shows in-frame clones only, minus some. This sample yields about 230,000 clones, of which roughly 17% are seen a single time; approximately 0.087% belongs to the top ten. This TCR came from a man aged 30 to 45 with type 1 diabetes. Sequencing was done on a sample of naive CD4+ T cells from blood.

The CDR3 is CASSLGYTQYF. CDR3 DNA sequence: TGTGCCAGCAGCTTAGGCTATACGCAGTATTTT. The chain carries TRBV11-2 and TRBJ2-3; D is ambiguous. CDR1 SGHAT and CDR2 FQNNGV come from the germline V gene. Trimming removed 1 base from V and 7 bases from J, with 3 bases in between. This CDR3 region has 11 residues. The full variable domain, completed using reference TRBV11-2 and TRBJ2-3, is EAGVAQSPRYKIIEKRQSVAFWCNPISGHATLYWYQQILGQGPKLLIQFQNNGVVDDSQLPKDRFSAERLKGVDSTLKIQPAKLEDSAVYLCASSLGYTQYFGPGTRLTVL.